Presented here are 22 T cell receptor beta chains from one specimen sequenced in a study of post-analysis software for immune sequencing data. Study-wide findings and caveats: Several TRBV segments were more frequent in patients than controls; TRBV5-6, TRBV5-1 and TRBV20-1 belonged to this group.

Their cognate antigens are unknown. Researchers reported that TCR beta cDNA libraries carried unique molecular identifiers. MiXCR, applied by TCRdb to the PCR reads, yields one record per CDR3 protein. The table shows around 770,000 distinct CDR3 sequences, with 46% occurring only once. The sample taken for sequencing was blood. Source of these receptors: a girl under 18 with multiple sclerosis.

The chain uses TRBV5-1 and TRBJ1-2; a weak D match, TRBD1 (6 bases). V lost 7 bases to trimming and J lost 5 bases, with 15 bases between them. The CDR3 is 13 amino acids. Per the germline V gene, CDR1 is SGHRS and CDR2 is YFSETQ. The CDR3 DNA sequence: TGCGCCAGCCGTTCAGGGGATTTGTATGGCTACACCTTC. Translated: CASRSGDLYGYTF.

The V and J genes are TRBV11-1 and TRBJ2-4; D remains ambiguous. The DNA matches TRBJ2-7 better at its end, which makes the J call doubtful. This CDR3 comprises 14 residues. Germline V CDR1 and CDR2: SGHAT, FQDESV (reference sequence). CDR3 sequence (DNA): TGTGCCAGCAGCACCCATCGGACCAGCTACGAGCAGTACTTC. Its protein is CASSTHRTSYEQYF.

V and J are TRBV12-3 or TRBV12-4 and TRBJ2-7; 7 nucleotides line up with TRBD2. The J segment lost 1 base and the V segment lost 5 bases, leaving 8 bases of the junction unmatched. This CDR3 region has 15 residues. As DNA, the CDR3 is TGTGCCAGCAGTCAATTGGGGGAGGGATCCTACGAGCAGTACTTC. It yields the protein CASSQLGEGSYEQYF.

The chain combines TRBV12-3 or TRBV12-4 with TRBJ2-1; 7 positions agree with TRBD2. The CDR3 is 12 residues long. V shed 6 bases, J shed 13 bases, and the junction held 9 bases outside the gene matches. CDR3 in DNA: TGTGCCAGCAGGGGGGGGGACTATAATCAGTTCTTC. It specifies CASRGGDYNQFF.

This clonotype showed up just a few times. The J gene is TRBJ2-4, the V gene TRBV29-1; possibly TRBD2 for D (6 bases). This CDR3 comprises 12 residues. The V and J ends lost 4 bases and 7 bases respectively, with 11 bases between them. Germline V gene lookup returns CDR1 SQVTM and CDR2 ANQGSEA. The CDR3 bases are TGCAGCGTTGCGCTAGGAGGGAACATTCAGTACTTC. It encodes CSVALGGNIQYF.

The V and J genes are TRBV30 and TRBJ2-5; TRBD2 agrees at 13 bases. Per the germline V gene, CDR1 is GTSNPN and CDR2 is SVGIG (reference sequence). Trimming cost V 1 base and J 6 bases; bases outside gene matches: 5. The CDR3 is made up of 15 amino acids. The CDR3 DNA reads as TGTGCCTGGAGTGACGGGACTAGCGGGATTCAGACCCAGTACTTC. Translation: CAWSDGTSGIQTQYF.

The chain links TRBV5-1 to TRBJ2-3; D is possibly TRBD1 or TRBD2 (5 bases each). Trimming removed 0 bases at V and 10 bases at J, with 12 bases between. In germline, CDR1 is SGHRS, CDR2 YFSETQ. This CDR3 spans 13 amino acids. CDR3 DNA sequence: TGCGCCAGCAGCTTGGATGGGGGAGCTGCGCAGTATTTT. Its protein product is CASSLDGGAAQYF.

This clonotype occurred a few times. The CDR3 nucleotides are TGCAGCGTTGTTTCGCAAACCGGGGCTTTCTTT. It encodes CSVVSQTGAFF. V is TRBV29-1 and J is TRBJ1-1; unclear D gene. The CDR3 length is 11 residues. CDR1 and CDR2 from the germline V gene are SQVTM and ANQGSEA. V lost 4 bases to trimming and J lost 11 bases, with 14 bases between them.

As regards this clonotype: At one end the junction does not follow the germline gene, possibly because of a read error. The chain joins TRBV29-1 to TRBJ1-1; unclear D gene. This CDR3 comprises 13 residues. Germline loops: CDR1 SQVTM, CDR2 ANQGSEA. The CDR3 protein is CSVEAITNTEAFF. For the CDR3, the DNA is TGCAGCGTCGAAGCTATAACGAACACTGAAGCTTTCTTT.

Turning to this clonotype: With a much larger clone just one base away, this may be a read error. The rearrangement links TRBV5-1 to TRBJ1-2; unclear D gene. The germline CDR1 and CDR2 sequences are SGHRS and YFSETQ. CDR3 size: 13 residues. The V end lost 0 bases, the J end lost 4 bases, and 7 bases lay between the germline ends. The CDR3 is CASSLEGTYGYTF. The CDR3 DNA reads TGCGCCAGCAGCTTGGAGGGAACCTATGGCTACACCTTC. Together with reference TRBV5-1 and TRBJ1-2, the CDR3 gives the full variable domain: KAGVTQTPRYLIKTRGQQVTLSCSPISGHRSVSWYQQTPGQGLQFLFEYFSETQRNKGNFPGRFSGRQFSNSRSEMNVSTLELGDSALYLCASSLEGTYGYTFGSGTRLTVV.

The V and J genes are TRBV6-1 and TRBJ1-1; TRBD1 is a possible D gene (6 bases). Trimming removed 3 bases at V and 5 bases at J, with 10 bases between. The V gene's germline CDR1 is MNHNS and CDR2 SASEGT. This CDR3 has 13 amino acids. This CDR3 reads CASSDLRGTEAFF. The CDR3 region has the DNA TGTGCCAGCAGTGACCTAAGGGGGACTGAAGCTTTCTTT.

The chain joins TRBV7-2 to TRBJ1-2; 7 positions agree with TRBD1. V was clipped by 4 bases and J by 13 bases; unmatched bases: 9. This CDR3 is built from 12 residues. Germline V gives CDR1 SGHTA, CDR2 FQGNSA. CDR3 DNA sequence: TGTGCCAGCAGCTACGACAGGGAGGGGCGCACCTTC. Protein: CASSYDREGRTF.

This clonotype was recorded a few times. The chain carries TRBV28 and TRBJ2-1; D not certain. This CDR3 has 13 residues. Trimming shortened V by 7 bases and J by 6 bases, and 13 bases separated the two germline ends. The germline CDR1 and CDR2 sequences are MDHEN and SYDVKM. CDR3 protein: CASKVPLANEQFF. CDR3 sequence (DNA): TGTGCCAGCAAGGTCCCCTTGGCCAATGAGCAGTTCTTC. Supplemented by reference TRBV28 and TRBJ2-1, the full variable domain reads DVKVTQSSRYLVKRTGEKVFLECVQDMDHENMFWYRQDPGLGLRLIYFSYDVKMKEKGDIPEGYSVSREKKERFSLILESASTNQTSMYLCASKVPLANEQFFGPGTRLTVL.

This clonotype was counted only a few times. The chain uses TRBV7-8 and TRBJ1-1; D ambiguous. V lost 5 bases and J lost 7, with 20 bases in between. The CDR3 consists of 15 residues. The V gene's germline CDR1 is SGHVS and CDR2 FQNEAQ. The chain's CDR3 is CASSPDFLWNGEAFF. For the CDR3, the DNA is TGTGCCAGCAGCCCCGATTTCCTTTGGAATGGTGAAGCTTTCTTT.

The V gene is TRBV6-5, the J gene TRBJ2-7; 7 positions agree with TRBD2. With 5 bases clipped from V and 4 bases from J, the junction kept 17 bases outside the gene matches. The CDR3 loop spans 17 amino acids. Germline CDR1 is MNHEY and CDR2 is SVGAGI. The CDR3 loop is CASSLLSSGHPEYEQYF. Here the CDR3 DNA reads TGTGCCAGCAGTCTACTCTCTAGCGGCCACCCGGAGTACGAGCAGTACTTC.

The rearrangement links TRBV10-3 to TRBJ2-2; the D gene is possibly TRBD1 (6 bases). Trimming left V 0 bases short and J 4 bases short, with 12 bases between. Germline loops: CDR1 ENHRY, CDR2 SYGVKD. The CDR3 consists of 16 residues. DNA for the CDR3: TGTGCCATCAGTGAGTCGGGGCAGGGGCCCACCGGGGAGCTGTTTTTT. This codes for CAISESGQGPTGELFF.

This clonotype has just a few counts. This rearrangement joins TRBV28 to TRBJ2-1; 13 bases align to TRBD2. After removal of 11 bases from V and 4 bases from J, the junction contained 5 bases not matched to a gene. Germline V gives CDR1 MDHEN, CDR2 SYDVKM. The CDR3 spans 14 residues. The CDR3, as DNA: TGTGCCTGCCAGGGACTAGCGGGATACAATGAGCAGTTCTTC. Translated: CACQGLAGYNEQFF.

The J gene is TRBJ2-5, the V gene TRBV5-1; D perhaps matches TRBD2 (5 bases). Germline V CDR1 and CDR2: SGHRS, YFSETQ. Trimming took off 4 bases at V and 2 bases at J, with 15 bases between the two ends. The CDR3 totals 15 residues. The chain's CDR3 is CASSLDSPAQETQYF. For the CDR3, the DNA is TGCGCCAGCAGCCTGGACTCTCCGGCACAAGAGACCCAGTACTTC.

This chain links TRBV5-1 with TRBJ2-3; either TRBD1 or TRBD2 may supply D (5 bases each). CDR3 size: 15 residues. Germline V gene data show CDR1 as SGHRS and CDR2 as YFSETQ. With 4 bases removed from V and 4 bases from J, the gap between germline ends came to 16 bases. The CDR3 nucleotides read TGCGCCAGCAGCCTCGGGGCAGAAGGCGCAGATACGCAGTATTTT. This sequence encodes CASSLGAEGADTQYF.

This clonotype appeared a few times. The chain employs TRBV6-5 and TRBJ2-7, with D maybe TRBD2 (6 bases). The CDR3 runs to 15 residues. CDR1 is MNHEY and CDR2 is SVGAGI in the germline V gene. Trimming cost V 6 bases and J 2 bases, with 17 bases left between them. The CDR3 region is CASSLLGGFPYEQYF. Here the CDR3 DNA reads TGTGCCAGCAGCCTCCTCGGGGGTTTTCCCTACGAGCAGTACTTC.

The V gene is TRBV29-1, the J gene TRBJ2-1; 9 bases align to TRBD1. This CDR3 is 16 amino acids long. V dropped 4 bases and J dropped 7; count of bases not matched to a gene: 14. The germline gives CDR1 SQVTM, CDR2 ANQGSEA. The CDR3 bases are TGCAGCGTTGTTTCCCTAAACAGGGGGCAACGGAATGAGCAGTTCTTC. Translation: CSVVSLNRGQRNEQFF.

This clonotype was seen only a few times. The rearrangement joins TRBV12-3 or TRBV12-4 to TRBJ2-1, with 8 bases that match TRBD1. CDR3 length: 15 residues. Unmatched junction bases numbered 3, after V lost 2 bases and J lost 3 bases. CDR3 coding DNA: TGTGCCAGCAGTTTACGGGGACAGGTCTACAATGAGCAGTTCTTC. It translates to CASSLRGQVYNEQFF.